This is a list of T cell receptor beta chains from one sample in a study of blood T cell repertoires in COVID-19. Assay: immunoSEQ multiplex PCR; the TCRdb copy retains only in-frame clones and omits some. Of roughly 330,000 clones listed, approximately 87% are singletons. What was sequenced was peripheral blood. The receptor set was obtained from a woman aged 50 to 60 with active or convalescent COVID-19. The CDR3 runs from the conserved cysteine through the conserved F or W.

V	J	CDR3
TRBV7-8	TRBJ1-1	CASSQRGGHWNTEAFF
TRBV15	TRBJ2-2	CATSPLAAGELFF
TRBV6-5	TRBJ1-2	CASSRDLQYGYTF
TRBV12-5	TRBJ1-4	CASGLTRQGSDEKLFF
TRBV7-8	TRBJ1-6	CASSFSSVSRYTRGNSPLHF
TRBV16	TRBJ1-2	CASSQSADGYTF
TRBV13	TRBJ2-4	CASSLDLAKNIQYF
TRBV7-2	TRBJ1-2	CASSLTGTGNYGYTF
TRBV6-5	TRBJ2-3	CASSYPSEFRTQYF
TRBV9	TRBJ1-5	CASSVDGQGGQPQHF
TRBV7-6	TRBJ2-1	CASREGLASYNEQFF
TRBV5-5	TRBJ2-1	CASSSTTYNEQFF
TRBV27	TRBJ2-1	CASSLSGRWGEQFF
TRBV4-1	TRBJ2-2	CASSQDSTGLTGELFF
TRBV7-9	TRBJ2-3	CASSLRGGITDTQYF
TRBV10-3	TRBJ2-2	CVIRDLAGRADTGELFF
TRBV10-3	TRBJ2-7	CAISRSTYEQYF
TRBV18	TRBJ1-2	CASSQQGSYGYTF
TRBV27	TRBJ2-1	CAAGGPLNNEQFF
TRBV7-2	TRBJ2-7	CASSWDRNGEQYF
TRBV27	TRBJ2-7	CASSLRPAGGFANEQYF
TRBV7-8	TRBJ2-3	CASSLAGAAVGADTQYF